The subject of this entry is one T cell receptor beta chain. Methods used by the authors: How many nucleated cells were present was estimated from reference gene primer amplification. Assay used: immunoSEQ multiplex PCR; TCRdb lists only in-frame clones, some missing. That table gives V, J and clone size, and the DNA gave D and trimming. The sample lists more than 6,500 clones; roughly nine tenths were seen once. This entry belongs to a study of blood T cell repertoires in COVID-19. Study as a whole: Samples representing acute and convalescent COVID-19 were sourced from the United States, Italy and Spain. PBMCs, B-cell-depleted T cells, or T cells were the source of the cDNA or gDNA that made up the material.

Trimming removed 2 bases from V and 0 bases from J, with 5 bases in between. The CDR3 totals 15 residues. The V gene's germline CDR1 is MNHEY and CDR2 SVGAGI. The V gene is TRBV6-5, the J gene TRBJ2-6; D is undetermined. Sequencing was carried out using peripheral blood. The sequence came from a man at least 80 years old with active COVID-19. CDR3 nucleotides: TGTGCCAGCAGTTACGTGAGCTCTGGGGCCAACGTCCTGACTTTC. It specifies CASSYVSSGANVLTF.